The TCR beta chain described here comes from a study of graft-versus-host responses after intestinal transplantation. Background on the study: Recipients were all induced with anti-thymocyte globulin, then given tacrolimus and steroids for 2 to 4 years. General study results and limits: Among recipient marrow samples, GvH clones were found; some appeared first in ileum or blood.

Germline V lookup: CDR1 SQVTM, CDR2 ANQGSEA. This CDR3 comprises 13 residues. V was pared by 2 bases and J by 5 bases, with 2 bases of the junction left unmatched. Details on this clone: The antigen is unknown.

The assay was immunoSEQ multiplex PCR, and TCRdb's table has in-frame clones only and misses some. The sample includes under 100,000 clones, about four fifths of them seen just once. This sequence was found in a human donor who received an intestinal transplant. Sequenced material: unstimulated CD4+ T cells sorted from spleen or lymph node cells, taken before intestinal transplant. The rearrangement uses TRBV29-1 and TRBJ2-5, with 10 nucleotides matching TRBD2. The DNA of the CDR3 is TGCAGCGTTGAAAGCGGGAGGGGTGAGACCCAGTACTTC. Its translation is CSVESGRGETQYF.